This T cell receptor beta chain was sequenced for a study of T-cell reconstitution after alpha-beta-depleted transplantation in children listed by TCRdb under 2016. Concerning the study at large: The study quantitatively tracked T-cell immune reconstitution after TCRalphabeta/CD19-depleted allogeneic hematopoietic cell transplantation in children using TCR repertoire profiling. The full study reports these points: Apparently early alphabetaT-cell count recovery about two months after transplant reportedly relied on only several hundred rapidly expanded clones derived from non-depleted graft cells. In some patients, the high TCRbeta diversity seen at day 60 was put down to recipient T cells and intrathymic progenitors that had survived conditioning. Over the following months the frequencies of hyperexpanded clones went down, and after one year T-cell counts and TCRbeta diversity were mostly credited to newly produced T cells.

Sample treatment or condition, as interpreted from the label and publication: allogeneic hematopoietic cell transplantation with graft depleted of TCRalphabeta T cells and CD19 B cells. TCRalphabeta/CD19-depleted allogeneic hematopoietic cell grafts were given to the transplant recipients, all of whom were children. This clonotype was detected ten times or more. The clone's antigen remains unknown. Qualities for individual bases were not recorded, and no much larger clone is one base off. Library generation was performed with PCR. TCRdb shows the sequencer as Illumina HiSeq 2500. To normalize quantification of the TCRbeta repertoire, the TCR libraries were built with molecular barcoding that relied on unique molecular identifiers. TCRdb took the public reads, trimmed them with fastp at Q25, ran MiXCR for clone calling and kept in-frame beta chains. All rows with the same CDR3 protein become a single entry with the most common DNA and genes. The sample table records approximately 300,000 distinct CDR3 sequences; around 10% of these occur just once. The ten largest clonotypes hold 20% to 25% of the sample.

The sample here was peripheral blood, taken 180 days after TCRalphabeta/CD19-depleted stem cell transplant. The clonotype originates from a male patient aged 2 to 9 who had a stem cell transplant for chronic granulomatous disease, so the T cells may come from the graft donor.

The nucleotide sequence reads as follows: TGCAGTGCTAGCCCCCCGGGCCTCAATCAGCCCCAGCATTTT. It specifies CSASPPGLNQPQHF. The chain is assembled from TRBV20-1 and TRBJ1-5, with the D gene uncertain. Trimming takes 3 bases from V and 3 bases from J, and the germline ends sit 12 bases apart. The germline V gene (reference sequence) specifies DFQATT as CDR1 and SNEGSKA as CDR2. The CDR3 numbers 14 residues from cysteine through phenylalanine. The kept DNA is CDR3 alone, 42 bases in frame from the first base.